These 14 T cell receptor beta chains were sequenced from one sample in a study of blood T cell repertoires in COVID-19. TCRdb's table, derived via immunoSEQ multiplex PCR, lists solely in-frame clones and lacks some. The sample records around 250,000 clones, approximately 82% being singletons. Sample: peripheral blood. These receptors originate from a woman aged 80 or older with acute or convalescent COVID-19.

The chain has TRBV14 and TRBJ1-2, with D perhaps matching TRBD1 (5 bases). Trimming took off 3 bases at V and 1 base at J, with 6 bases between the two ends. Germline V gene lookup returns CDR1 SGHDN and CDR2 FVKESK. The CDR3 sequence is 13 residues long. CDR3 region: CASSQQGNYGYTF. CDR3 DNA sequence: TGTGCCAGCAGCCAGCAGGGTAACTATGGCTACACCTTC.

The chain combines TRBV7-2 with TRBJ2-5, with 9 bases identical to TRBD2. Germline assignment: CDR1 SGHTA and CDR2 FQGNSA. Trimming at V came to 1 base and at J to 0 bases, leaving 6 bases not matched to a gene. CDR3 length equals 17 residues. This CDR3 reads CASSLGAGLAYQETQYF. The CDR3 nucleotides are TGTGCCAGCAGCTTAGGCGCTGGACTAGCGTACCAAGAGACCCAGTACTTC.

The rearrangement uses TRBV3-1 (or the pseudogene TRBV3-2) and TRBJ2-5; tentative D call: TRBD2 (7 bases). Trimming left V 4 bases short and J 0 bases short, with 24 bases between. The germline gives CDR1 LGHDT, CDR2 YNNKEL (reference sequence). There are 19 residues in the CDR3. CDR3 nucleotide sequence: TGTGCCAGCAGCCCCCAGGGACGGGGGGCAGCCCCTTACCAAGAGACCCAGTACTTC. Its translation: CASSPQGRGAAPYQETQYF.

The chain has TRBV19 and TRBJ2-3; 16 nucleotides align to TRBD2. J gave up 2 bases and V 2 bases, and 4 bases lay outside the gene matches. Looked up from germline, CDR1 is LNHDA and CDR2 is SQIVND (reference sequence). The CDR3 runs to 18 residues. The CDR3 DNA reads as TGTGCCAGTAGTATAAGAGGGACTAGCGGGAGGGTCACAGATACGCAGTATTTT. It encodes CASSIRGTSGRVTDTQYF.

The chain couples TRBV19 to TRBJ1-5; weak D call: TRBD1 (6 bases). Germline V lookup: CDR1 LNHDA, CDR2 SQIVND (reference sequence). Trimming shortened V by 7 bases and J by 5 bases, and 21 bases separated the two germline ends. The CDR3 is 16 residues long. The CDR3 region has the DNA TGTGCCAGTACCTTCTTAGGGGGGGGCCGAGATCAGCCCCAGCATTTT. It yields the protein CASTFLGGGRDQPQHF.

The V call is TRBV19, the J call TRBJ2-2; tentative D call: TRBD1 (6 bases). The CDR3 sequence is 18 residues long. V gave up 2 bases and J gave up 1 base, with 17 bases separating them. Germline V CDR1 and CDR2: LNHDA, SQIVND (reference sequence). The CDR3 protein is CASSIPPGLDRNTGELFF. CDR3 sequence (DNA): TGTGCCAGTAGTATACCCCCTGGGCTGGACAGGAACACCGGGGAGCTGTTTTTT. Filled out from reference TRBV19 and TRBJ2-2, the complete variable domain reads DGGITQSPKYLFRKEGQNVTLSCEQNLNHDAMYWYRQDPGQGLRLIYYSQIVNDFQKGDIAEGYSVSREKKESFPLTVTSAQKNPTAFYLCASSIPPGLDRNTGELFFGEGSRLTVL.

J is TRBJ2-5 and V is TRBV7-2; D gene uncertain. This CDR3 is 14 amino acids long. The germline V and J ends were trimmed by 1 base and 5 bases, with 11 bases remaining between them. Germline assignment: CDR1 SGHTA and CDR2 FQGNSA. The CDR3 coding sequence is TGTGCCAGCAGCTTAGAAGTCAGCGTCGAGACCCAGTACTTC. Its translation: CASSLEVSVETQYF. Full variable domain (rest looked up from reference TRBV7-2 and TRBJ2-5): GAGVSQSPSNKVTEKGKDVELRCDPISGHTALYWYRQSLGQGLEFLIYFQGNSAPDKSGLPSDRFSAERTGGSVSTLTIQRTQQEDSAVYLCASSLEVSVETQYFGPGTRLLVL.

Worth noting for this clone: Within the sample, other DNA sequences also encode this same CDR3. This rearrangement joins TRBV5-4 to TRBJ2-3, with a possible D match to TRBD1 (5 bases). CDR3 length equals 14 residues. V was clipped by 0 bases and J by 3 bases, with 8 bases between them. Germline CDR1 SGHNT, CDR2 YYREEE (reference sequence). CDR3 DNA sequence: TGTGCCAGCAGCTTGGACAGGCTGACAGATACGCAGTATTTT. Protein: CASSLDRLTDTQYF.

The rearrangement links TRBV11-2 to TRBJ1-1, with 8 bases aligning to TRBD1. The germline V gene encodes CDR1 SGHAT and CDR2 FQNNGV. V lost 2 bases to trimming and J lost 5 bases; unmatched junction nucleotides: 1. This CDR3 contains 13 residues. The CDR3 DNA reads TGTGCCAGCAGCTTAACAGGGGGAACTGAAGCTTTCTTT. Its protein product is CASSLTGGTEAFF.

This chain joins TRBV19 and TRBJ1-1; 8 nucleotides match TRBD1. J gave up 7 bases and V 5 bases, and 12 bases lay outside the gene matches. CDR3 length: 15 amino acids. Germline assignment: CDR1 LNHDA and CDR2 SQIVND (reference sequence). The CDR3 protein is CASSAQTGGIGEAFF. CDR3 nucleotides: TGTGCCAGTAGTGCACAAACAGGGGGGATAGGTGAAGCTTTCTTT.

The chain employs TRBV6-5 and TRBJ2-1, with 11 bases aligning to TRBD1. Germline values: CDR1 MNHEY, CDR2 SVGAGI. After removal of 5 bases from V and 7 bases from J, the junction contained 1 base not matched to a gene. The CDR3 loop spans 13 amino acids. CDR3 residues: CASSRDRGNEQFF. The CDR3 nucleotides read TGTGCCAGCAGTCGGGACAGGGGGAATGAGCAGTTCTTC.

V usage is TRBV2 and J usage is TRBJ1-6; 7 positions agree with TRBD1. CDR1 SNHLY and CDR2 FYNNEI come from the germline V gene. V lost 7 bases, J lost 8 bases, and 5 bases stayed unmatched. The CDR3 covers 13 residues. CDR3 region: CASTGTDYSPLHF. Here the CDR3 DNA reads TGTGCCAGCACGGGGACAGATTATTCACCCCTCCACTTT.

The genes are TRBV15 and TRBJ2-3; a weak D match, TRBD2 (6 bases). Trimming stripped 3 bases from V and 5 bases from J, with 9 bases between. This CDR3 has 13 residues. CDR1 and CDR2 (germline): LNHNV, YYDKDF (reference sequence). The CDR3 DNA follows: TGTGCCACCAGCAGCGGGAGATTAGATACGCAGTATTTT. Translating it yields CATSSGRLDTQYF.

This clone came up a few times. The rearrangement uses TRBV28 and TRBJ2-5; 7 nucleotides agree with TRBD1. The V and J ends lost 4 bases and 5 bases, in that order; junction bases with no gene match: 10. Germline-derived CDR1 and CDR2 are MDHEN and SYDVKM. The CDR3 runs 15 residues. Here the CDR3 DNA reads TGTGCCAGCAGTTCCTACAGGGGCAGATTCGAGACCCAGTACTTC. Amino acids: CASSSYRGRFETQYF. Complete variable domain (other parts from reference TRBV28 and TRBJ2-5): DVKVTQSSRYLVKRTGEKVFLECVQDMDHENMFWYRQDPGLGLRLIYFSYDVKMKEKGDIPEGYSVSREKKERFSLILESASTNQTSMYLCASSSYRGRFETQYFGPGTRLLVL.